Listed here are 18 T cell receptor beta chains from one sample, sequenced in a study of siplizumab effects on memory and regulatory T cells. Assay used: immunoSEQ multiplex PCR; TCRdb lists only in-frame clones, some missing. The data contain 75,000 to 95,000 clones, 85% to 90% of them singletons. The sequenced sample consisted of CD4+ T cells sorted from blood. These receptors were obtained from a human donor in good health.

CDR3: CASSQGGAREQYF. The CDR3 region has the DNA TGTGCCAGCAGCCAAGGAGGGGCGCGGGAGCAGTACTTC. The chain is built from TRBV14 and TRBJ2-7, with D possibly called TRBD1 or TRBD2 (5 bases each). The CDR3 spans 13 residues. Germline CDR1 reads SGHDN; CDR2 reads FVKESK. V shed 1 base and J shed 7 bases, with 11 bases lying between them.

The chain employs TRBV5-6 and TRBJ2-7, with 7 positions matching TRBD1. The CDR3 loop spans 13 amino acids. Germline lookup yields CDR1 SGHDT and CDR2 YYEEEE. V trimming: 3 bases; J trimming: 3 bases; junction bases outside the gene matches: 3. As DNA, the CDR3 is TGTGCCAGCAGCTGGGACAGCCGCTACGAGCAGTACTTC. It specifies CASSWDSRYEQYF.

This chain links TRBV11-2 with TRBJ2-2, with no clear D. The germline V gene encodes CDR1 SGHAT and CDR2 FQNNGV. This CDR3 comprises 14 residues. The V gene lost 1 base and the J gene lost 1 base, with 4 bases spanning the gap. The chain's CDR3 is CASSLGRNTGELFF. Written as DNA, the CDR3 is TGTGCCAGCAGCTTAGGACGGAACACCGGGGAGCTGTTTTTT.

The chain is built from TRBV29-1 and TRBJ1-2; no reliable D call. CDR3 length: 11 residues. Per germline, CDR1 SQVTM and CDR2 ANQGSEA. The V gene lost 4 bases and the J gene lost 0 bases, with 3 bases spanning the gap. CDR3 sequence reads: CSVAPNYGYTF. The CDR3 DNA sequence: TGCAGCGTTGCCCCTAACTATGGCTACACCTTC.

The CDR3 sequence: CASSRRRNQGEQFF. The CDR3 DNA reads as TGTGCCAGCAGCCGACGACGGAATCAAGGTGAGCAGTTCTTC. The chain links TRBV11-3 to TRBJ2-1; D remains ambiguous. Germline loops: CDR1 SGHNT, CDR2 YENEEA. V dropped 5 bases and J dropped 9 bases, with 17 bases sitting between them. This CDR3 is 14 amino acids long.

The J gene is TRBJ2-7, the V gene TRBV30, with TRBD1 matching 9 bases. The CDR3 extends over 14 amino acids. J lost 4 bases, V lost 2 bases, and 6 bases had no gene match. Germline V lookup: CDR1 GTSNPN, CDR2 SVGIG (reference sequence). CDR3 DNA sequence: TGTGCCTGGAGTCGCACAGGGGGCAGGTACGAGCAGTACTTC. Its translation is CAWSRTGGRYEQYF.

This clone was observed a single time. CDR3 residues: CASSLGGADYGYTF. CDR3 DNA: TGTGCCAGCAGCCTAGGGGGCGCGGACTATGGCTACACCTTC. The chain employs TRBV5-5 and TRBJ1-2; 7 bases are a match to TRBD1. Germline values: CDR1 SGHKS, CDR2 YYEKEE (reference sequence). V lost 4 bases, J lost 3 bases, and 6 bases stayed unmatched. This CDR3 contains 14 residues.

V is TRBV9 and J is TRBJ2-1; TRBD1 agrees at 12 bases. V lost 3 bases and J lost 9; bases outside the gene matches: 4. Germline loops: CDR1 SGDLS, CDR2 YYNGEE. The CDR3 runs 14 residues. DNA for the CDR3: TGTGCCAGCAGCGAGGGACAGGGGGCGGGTGAGCAGTTCTTC. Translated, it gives CASSEGQGAGEQFF.

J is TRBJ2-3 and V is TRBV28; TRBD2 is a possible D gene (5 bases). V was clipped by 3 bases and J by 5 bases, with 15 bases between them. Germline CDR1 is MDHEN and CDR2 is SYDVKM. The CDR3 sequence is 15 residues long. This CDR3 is CASSLTTGGIDTQYF. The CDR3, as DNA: TGTGCCAGCAGTTTGACGACCGGAGGAATAGATACGCAGTATTTT.

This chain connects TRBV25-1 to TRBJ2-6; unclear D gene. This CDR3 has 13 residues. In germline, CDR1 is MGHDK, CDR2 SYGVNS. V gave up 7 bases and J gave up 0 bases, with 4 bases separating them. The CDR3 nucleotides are TGTGCCAGCACACGCTCTGGGGCCAACGTCCTGACTTTC. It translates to CASTRSGANVLTF.

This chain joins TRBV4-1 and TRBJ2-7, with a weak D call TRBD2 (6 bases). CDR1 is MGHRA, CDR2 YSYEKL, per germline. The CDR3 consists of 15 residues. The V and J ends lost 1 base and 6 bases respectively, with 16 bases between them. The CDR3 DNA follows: TGCGCCAGCAGCCAAGTCCGGGACTCCTTTCGCGAGCAGTACTTC. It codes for CASSQVRDSFREQYF.

The DNA of the CDR3 is TGTGCCTGGAGTATAGACAGGTACTCTGGAAACACCATATATTTT. This codes for CAWSIDRYSGNTIYF. The chain is built from TRBV30 and TRBJ1-3; possible D gene TRBD1, 6 bases. This CDR3 has 15 residues. The germline V and J ends were trimmed by 2 bases and 0 bases, with 11 bases remaining between them. Germline V gene lookup returns CDR1 GTSNPN and CDR2 SVGIG (reference sequence).

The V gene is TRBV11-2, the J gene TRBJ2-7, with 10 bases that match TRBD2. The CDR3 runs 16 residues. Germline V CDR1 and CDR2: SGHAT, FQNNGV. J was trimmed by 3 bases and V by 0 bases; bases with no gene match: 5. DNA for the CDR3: TGTGCCAGCAGCTTAGATCTGCTAGCGGGAGTCTACGAGCAGTACTTC. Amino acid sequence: CASSLDLLAGVYEQYF. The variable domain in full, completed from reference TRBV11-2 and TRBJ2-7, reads EAGVAQSPRYKIIEKRQSVAFWCNPISGHATLYWYQQILGQGPKLLIQFQNNGVVDDSQLPKDRFSAERLKGVDSTLKIQPAKLEDSAVYLCASSLDLLAGVYEQYFGPGTRLTVT.

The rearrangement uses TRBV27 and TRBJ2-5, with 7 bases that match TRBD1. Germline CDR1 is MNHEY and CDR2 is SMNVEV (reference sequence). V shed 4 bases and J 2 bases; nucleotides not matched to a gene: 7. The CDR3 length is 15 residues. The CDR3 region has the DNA TGTGCCAGCAGTTCGACAGGGTGGCCACAAGAGACCCAGTACTTC. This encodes CASSSTGWPQETQYF.

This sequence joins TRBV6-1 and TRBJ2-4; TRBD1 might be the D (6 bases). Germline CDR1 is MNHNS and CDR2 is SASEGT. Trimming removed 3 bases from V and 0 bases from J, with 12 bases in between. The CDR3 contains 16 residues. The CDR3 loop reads CASSELGALAKNIQYF. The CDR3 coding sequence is TGTGCCAGCAGTGAGCTGGGGGCCTTAGCCAAAAACATTCAGTACTTC.

The CDR3 loop reads CSARQNYEQYF. The CDR3 coding sequence is TGCAGTGCTAGACAGAATTACGAGCAGTACTTC. The gene calls are TRBV20-1 and TRBJ2-7, with D unresolved. The CDR3 is 11 residues long. Per germline, CDR1 DFQATT and CDR2 SNEGSKA (reference sequence). Trimming left V 2 bases short and J 4 bases short, with 6 bases between.

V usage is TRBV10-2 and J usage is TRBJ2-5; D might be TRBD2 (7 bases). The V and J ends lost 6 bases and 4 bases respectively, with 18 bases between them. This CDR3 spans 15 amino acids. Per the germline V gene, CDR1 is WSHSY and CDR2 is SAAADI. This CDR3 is CASRWGGRDIETQYF. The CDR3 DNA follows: TGCGCCAGCAGGTGGGGGGGCCGGGATATAGAGACCCAGTACTTC.

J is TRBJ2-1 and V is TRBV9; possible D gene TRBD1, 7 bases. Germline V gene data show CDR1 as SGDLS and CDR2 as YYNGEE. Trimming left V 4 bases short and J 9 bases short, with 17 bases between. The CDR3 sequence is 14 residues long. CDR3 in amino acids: CASSQGGWQGEQFF. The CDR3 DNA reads TGTGCCAGCAGCCAGGGGGGATGGCAGGGTGAGCAGTTCTTC.